This T cell receptor beta chain was obtained from a study of CD8+CD57+ T cells in acquired aplastic anemia. The study profiled TCR beta VDJ and CDR3 using genomic DNA as template. TCRdb reanalysed the reads using MiXCR and keeps one entry per CDR3 protein. The profile shows 210,000 or so distinct CDR3 sequences, around 49% of them singletons. Individuals selected for sequencing had exhibited CD8+CD57+ cell expansion on flow cytometry. This clonotype was detected many times. Per the germline V gene, CDR1 is SGDLS and CDR2 is YYNGEE. V lost 0 bases and J lost 8, with 8 bases in between. The CDR3 contains 12 residues.

The origin of this receptor is a human donor with aplastic anemia. The V and J genes are TRBV9 and TRBJ1-2; no reliable D call. Sequencing used sorted CD4+, CD8+, or CD8+CD57+ T cells (not recorded which) from PBMCs. Here the CDR3 reads CASSVATGGYTF. The CDR3 nucleotides read TGTGCCAGCAGCGTAGCTACGGGAGGCTACACCTTC.